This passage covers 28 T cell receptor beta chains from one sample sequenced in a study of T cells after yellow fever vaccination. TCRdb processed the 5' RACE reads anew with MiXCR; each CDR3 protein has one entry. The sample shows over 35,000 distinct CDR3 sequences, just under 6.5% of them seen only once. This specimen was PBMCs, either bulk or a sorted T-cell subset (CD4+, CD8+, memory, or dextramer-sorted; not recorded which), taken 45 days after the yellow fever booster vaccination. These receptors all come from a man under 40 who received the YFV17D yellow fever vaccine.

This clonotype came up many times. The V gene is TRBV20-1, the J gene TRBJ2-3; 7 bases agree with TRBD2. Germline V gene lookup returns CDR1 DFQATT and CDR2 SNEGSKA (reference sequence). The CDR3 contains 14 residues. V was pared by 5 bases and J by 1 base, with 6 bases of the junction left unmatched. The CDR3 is CSAFQGGGTDTQYF. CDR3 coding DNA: TGCAGTGCTTTCCAGGGAGGGGGCACAGATACGCAGTATTTT.

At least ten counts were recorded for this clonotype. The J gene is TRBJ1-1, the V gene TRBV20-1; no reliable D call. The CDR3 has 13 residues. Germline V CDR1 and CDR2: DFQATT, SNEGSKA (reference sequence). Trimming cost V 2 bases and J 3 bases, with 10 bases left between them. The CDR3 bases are TGCAGTGCTAGATCCGAGGGCGACACTGAAGCTTTCTTT. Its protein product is CSARSEGDTEAFF.

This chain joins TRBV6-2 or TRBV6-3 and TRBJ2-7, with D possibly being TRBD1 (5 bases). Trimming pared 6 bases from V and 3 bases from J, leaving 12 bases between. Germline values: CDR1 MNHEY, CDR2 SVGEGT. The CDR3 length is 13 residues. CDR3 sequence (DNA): TGTGCCAGCAGCGAGACAGACTTCTACGAGCAGTACTTC. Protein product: CASSETDFYEQYF.

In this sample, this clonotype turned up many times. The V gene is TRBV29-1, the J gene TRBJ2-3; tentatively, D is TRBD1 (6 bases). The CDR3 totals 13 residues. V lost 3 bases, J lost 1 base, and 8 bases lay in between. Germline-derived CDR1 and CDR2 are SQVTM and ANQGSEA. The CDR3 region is CSVDAGGTDTQYF. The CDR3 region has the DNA TGCAGCGTTGACGCAGGGGGCACAGATACGCAGTATTTT.

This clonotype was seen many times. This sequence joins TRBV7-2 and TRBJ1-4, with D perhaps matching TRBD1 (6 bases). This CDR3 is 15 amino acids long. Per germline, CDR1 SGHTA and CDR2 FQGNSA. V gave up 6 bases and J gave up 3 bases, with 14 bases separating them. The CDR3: CASRPTGAANEKLFF. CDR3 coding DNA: TGTGCCAGCAGACCCACGGGGGCGGCTAATGAAAAACTGTTTTTT.

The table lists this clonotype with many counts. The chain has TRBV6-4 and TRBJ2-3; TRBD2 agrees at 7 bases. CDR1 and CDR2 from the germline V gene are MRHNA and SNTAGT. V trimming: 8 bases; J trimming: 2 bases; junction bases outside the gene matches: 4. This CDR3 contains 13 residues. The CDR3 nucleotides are TGTGCCAGCGGGGAGGGCCACACAGATACGCAGTATTTT. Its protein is CASGEGHTDTQYF.

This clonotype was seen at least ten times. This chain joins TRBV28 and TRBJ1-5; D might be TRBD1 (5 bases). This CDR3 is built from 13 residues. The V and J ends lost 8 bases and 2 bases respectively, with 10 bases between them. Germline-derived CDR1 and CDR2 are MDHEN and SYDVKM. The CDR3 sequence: CASEGIGNQPQHF. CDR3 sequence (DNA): TGTGCCAGCGAGGGGATAGGCAATCAGCCCCAGCATTTT.

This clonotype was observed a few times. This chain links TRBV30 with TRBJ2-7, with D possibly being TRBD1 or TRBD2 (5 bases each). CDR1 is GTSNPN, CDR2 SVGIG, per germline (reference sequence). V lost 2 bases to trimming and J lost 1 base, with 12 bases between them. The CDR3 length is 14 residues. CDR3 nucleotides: TGTGCCTGGAGTCGAAGGGACGGATCCTACGAGCAGTACTTC. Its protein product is CAWSRRDGSYEQYF.

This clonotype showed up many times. The CDR3 bases are TGCAGCGTCGCCCCTTTGGCAGGGTTGGGCAACGAGCAGTACTTC. This sequence encodes CSVAPLAGLGNEQYF. This rearrangement joins TRBV29-1 to TRBJ2-7, with D perhaps TRBD1 (5 bases). Trimming removed 6 bases at V and 5 bases at J, with 23 bases between. This CDR3 is built from 15 residues. Germline assignment: CDR1 SQVTM and CDR2 ANQGSEA.

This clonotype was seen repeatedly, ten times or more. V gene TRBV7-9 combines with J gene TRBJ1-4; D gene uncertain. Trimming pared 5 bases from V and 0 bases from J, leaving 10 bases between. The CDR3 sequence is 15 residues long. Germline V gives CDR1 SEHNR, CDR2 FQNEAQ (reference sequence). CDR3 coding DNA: TGTGCCAGCAGCCCCCCGACCACAACTAATGAAAAACTGTTTTTT. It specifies CASSPPTTTNEKLFF.

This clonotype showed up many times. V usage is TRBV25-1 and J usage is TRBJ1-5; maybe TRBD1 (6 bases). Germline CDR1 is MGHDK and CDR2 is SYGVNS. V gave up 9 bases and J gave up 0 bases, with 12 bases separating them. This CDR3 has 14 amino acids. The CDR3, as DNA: TGTGCCAGTAGAGAGACAGGTAGCAATCAGCCCCAGCATTTT. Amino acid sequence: CASRETGSNQPQHF.

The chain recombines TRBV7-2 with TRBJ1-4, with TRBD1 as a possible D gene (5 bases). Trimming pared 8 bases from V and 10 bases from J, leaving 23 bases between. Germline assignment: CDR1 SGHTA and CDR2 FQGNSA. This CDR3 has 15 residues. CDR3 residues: CASGPVGARGTKLFF. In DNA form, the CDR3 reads TGTGCCAGCGGCCCGGTGGGAGCGCGGGGGACAAAACTGTTTTTT.

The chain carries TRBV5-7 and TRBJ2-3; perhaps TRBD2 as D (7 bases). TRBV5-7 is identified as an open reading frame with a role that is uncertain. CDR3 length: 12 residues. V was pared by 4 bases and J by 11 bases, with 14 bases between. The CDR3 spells CASSPGGRKQYF. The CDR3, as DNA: TGTGCCAGCAGCCCCGGGGGGCGTAAGCAGTATTTT.

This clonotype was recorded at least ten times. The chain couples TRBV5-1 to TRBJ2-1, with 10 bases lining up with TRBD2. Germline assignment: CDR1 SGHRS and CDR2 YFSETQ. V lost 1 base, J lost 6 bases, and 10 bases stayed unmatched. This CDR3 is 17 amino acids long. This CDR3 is CASSLTPRVAGGNEQFF. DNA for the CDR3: TGCGCCAGCAGCTTGACCCCCCGTGTAGCGGGAGGCAATGAGCAGTTCTTC.

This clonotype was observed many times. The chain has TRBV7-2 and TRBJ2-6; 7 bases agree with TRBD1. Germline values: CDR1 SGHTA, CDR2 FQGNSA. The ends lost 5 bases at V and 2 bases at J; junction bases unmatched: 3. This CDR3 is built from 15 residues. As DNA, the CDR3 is TGTGCCAGCAGCATACAGGGGACTGGGGCCAACGTCCTGACTTTC. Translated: CASSIQGTGANVLTF.

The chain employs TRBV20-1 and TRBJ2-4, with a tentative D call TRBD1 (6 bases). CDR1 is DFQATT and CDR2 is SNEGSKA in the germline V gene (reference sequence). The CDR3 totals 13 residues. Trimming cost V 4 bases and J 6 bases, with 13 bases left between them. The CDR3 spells CSANNMGANIQYF. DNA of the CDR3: TGCAGTGCTAACAATATGGGGGCAAACATTCAGTACTTC.

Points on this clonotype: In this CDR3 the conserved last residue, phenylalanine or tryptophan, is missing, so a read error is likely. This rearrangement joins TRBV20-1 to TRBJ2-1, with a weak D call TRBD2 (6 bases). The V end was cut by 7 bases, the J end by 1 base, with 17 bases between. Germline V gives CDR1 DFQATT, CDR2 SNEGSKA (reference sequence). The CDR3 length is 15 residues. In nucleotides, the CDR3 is TGCAGTGGGAATCCGGGACTCCGATCCTACAATGAGCAGTTCTTA. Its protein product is CSGNPGLRSYNEQFL.

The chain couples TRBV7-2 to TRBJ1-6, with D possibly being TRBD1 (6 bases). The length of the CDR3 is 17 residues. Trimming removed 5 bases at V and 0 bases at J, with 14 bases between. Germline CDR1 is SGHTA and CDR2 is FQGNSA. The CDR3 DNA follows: TGTGCCAGCAGCAGGGACAACCCGAGCTCCTATAATTCACCCCTCCACTTT. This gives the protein CASSRDNPSSYNSPLHF.

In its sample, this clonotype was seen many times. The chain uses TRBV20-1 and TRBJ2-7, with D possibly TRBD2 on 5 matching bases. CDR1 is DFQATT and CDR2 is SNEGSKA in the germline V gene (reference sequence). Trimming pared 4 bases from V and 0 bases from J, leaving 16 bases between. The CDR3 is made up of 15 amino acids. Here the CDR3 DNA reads TGCAGTGCTAACCCGAGGAGCGGATTCTCCTACGAGCAGTACTTC. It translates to CSANPRSGFSYEQYF.

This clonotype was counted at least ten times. The CDR3 loop reads CASSQAPRTENEQYF. The CDR3 nucleotides read TGTGCCAGCAGCCAAGCTCCCCGGACAGAGAACGAGCAGTACTTC. The chain joins TRBV14 to TRBJ2-7; D possibly corresponds to TRBD1 (6 bases). The germline CDR1 and CDR2 sequences are SGHDN and FVKESK. The CDR3 has 15 amino acids. Deletions cut 1 base from V and 5 bases from J, with 15 bases between.

The CDR3 region is CAWRVQGAGGRDEQFF. The CDR3 DNA sequence: TGTGCCTGGAGGGTACAGGGGGCAGGGGGGAGGGATGAGCAGTTCTTC. The chain recombines TRBV30 with TRBJ2-1, with TRBD1 identical over 9 bases. The CDR3 runs 16 residues. V shed 3 bases, J shed 8 bases, and the junction held 14 bases outside the gene matches. CDR1 is GTSNPN, CDR2 SVGIG, per germline (reference sequence).

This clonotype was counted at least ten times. The CDR3 bases are TGTGCCAGCAGCTTGGGACTAGCGGGAGGGGGGGAGACCCAGTACTTC. Its protein is CASSLGLAGGGETQYF. The gene calls are TRBV7-2 and TRBJ2-5, with 16 bases identical to TRBD2. The V segment lost 3 bases and the J segment 5 bases; nucleotides outside the gene matches: 3. The germline gives CDR1 SGHTA, CDR2 FQGNSA. The CDR3 runs 16 residues.

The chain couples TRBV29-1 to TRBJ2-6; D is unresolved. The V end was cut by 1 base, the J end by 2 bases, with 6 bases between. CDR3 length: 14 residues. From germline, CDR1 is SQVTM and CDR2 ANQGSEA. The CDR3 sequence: CSVEGGTGANVLTF. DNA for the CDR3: TGCAGCGTTGAAGGGGGAACTGGGGCCAACGTCCTGACTTTC.

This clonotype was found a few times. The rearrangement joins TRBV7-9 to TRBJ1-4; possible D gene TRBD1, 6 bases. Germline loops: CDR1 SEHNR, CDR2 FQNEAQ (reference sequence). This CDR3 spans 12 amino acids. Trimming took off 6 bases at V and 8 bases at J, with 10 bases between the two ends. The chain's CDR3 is CASRRTAEKLFF. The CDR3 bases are TGTGCCAGCAGGCGGACAGCCGAAAAACTGTTTTTT.

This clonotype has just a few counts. CDR3 sequence (DNA): TGTGCCAGCAAGGCCACGCGGGACACAGATACGCAGTATTTT. Amino acids: CASKATRDTDTQYF. V gene TRBV7-2 combines with J gene TRBJ2-3, with D tentatively TRBD2 (6 bases). Germline CDR1 reads SGHTA; CDR2 reads FQGNSA. CDR3 length: 14 residues. Trimming stripped 7 bases from V and 2 bases from J, with 13 bases between.

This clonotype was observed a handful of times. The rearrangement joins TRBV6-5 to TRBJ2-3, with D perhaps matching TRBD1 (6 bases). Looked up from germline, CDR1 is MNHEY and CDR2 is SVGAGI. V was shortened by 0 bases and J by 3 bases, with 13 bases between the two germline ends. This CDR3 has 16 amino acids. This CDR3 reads CASSYSGHWRTDTQYF. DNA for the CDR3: TGTGCCAGCAGTTACTCGGGACACTGGAGGACAGATACGCAGTATTTT.

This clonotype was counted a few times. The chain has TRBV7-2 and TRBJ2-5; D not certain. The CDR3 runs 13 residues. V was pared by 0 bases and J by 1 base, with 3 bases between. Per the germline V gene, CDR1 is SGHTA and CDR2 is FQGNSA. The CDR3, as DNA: TGTGCCAGCAGCTTAGCGGTCCAAGAGACCCAGTACTTC. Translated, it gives CASSLAVQETQYF.

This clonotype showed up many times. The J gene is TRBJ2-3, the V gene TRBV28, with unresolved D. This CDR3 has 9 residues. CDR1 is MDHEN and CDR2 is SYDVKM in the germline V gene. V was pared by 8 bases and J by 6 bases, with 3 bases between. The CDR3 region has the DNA TGTGCCAGCTTCGATACGCAGTATTTT. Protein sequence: CASFDTQYF.